Given below is one T cell receptor beta chain in context. Profiled with immunoSEQ multiplex PCR; TCRdb holds only in-frame clones, not every one. The table records hundreds of thousands of clones, approximately 91% of them present only once. The CDR3 contains 15 residues. Per the germline V gene, CDR1 is MNHNY and CDR2 is SVGAGI (reference sequence). V was trimmed by 2 bases and J by 0 bases, leaving 8 bases between them. The record originates from a study of blood T cell repertoires in COVID-19. Across the whole study: Donors in the United States, Italy and Spain gave samples during acute or convalescent COVID-19. Sources were T cells, B-cell-depleted T cells, or PBMCs; the material itself was cDNA or gDNA.

Seattle-derived patients entered the study during active infection and were followed longitudinally. The clonotype originates from a woman aged 70-85 years with COVID-19, enrolled during active disease. The sequencing sample was made of peripheral blood. The V and J genes are TRBV6-6 and TRBJ1-5; the D gene is possibly TRBD1 (6 bases). The CDR3 bases are TGTGCCAGCAGTTACGGGGGGGCTAGCAATCAGCCCCAGCATTTT. Its protein product is CASSYGGASNQPQHF.